This T cell receptor (beta chain) was identified during a study of T cells in Graves' hyperthyroidism and ophthalmopathy. General study findings and limits: Blood shared most expanded thyroid clonotypes above 0.001.

The CDR3 spans 15 residues. Germline assignment: CDR1 MNHEY and CDR2 SVGEGT. Trimming pared 0 bases from V and 0 bases from J, leaving 6 bases between. TCR beta CDR3 regions were amplified from RNA. With the HTBI primer set, the TCR CDR3 went through a first round of RT-PCR. TCRdb fed the multiplex PCR reads into MiXCR, producing one record per CDR3 protein. The sample comprises just under 750,000 distinct CDR3 sequences, roughly 32% of which are singletons, and around 32% rests with the top ten. This clonotype was observed a handful of times. Its antigen is not identified. Diagnosis of hyperthyroidism was new in patients aged 18 to 65, and its duration was under 2 months. Each 10 ml fresh peripheral blood draw supplied the PBMCs.

Sequencing input: blood. This chain joins TRBV6-2 or TRBV6-3 and TRBJ1-3; D gene unclear. This receptor was taken from a middle-aged woman with Graves' hyperthyroidism. The CDR3: CASSYSALSGNTIYF. The DNA for the CDR3 is TGTGCCAGCAGTTACTCTGCCCTCTCTGGAAACACCATATATTTT.